The sequence of this T cell receptor beta chain was determined in a study of cytomegalovirus exposure and HLA in healthy donors. General study points: Previously analyzed data showed that most TCR beta V segments were productive at a frequency of about 87% or about 30%.

Primers included in the PCR were 60 Vbeta and 13 Jbeta primers. Clones were sequenced by immunoSEQ multiplex PCR, and TCRdb holds only the in-frame ones, with some missing. Of under 80,000 clones in the sample, approximately 71% were seen once. To note about this clone: What it recognizes is unknown.

Per the germline V gene, CDR1 is WNHNN and CDR2 is SYGVQD (reference sequence). V dropped 6 bases and J dropped 1; count of bases not matched to a gene: 8. The CDR3 is 15 amino acids. V is TRBV10-1 and J is TRBJ1-1; 7 bases match TRBD1. The clonotype was recovered from a woman aged 40-49 years in good health and CMV-seronegative. Input material: PBMCs. CDR3 in amino acids: CASSEDRLTNTEAFF. The CDR3 nucleotides are TGCGCCAGCAGCGAGGACAGGTTAACGAACACTGAAGCTTTCTTT.